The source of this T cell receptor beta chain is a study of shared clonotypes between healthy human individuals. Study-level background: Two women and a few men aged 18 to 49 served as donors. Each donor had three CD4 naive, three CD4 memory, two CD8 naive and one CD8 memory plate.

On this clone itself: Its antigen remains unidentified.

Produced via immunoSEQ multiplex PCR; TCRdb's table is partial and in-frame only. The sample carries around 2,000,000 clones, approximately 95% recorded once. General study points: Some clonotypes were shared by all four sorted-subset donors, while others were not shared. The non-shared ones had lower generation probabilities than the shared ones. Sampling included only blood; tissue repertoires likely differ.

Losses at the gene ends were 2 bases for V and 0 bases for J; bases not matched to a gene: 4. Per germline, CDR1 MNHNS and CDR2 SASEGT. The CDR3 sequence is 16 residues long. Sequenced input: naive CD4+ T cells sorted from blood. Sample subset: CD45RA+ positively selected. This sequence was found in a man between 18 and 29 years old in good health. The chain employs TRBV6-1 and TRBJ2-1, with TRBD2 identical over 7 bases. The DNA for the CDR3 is TGTGCCAGCAGTGAATTCCCTAGCGGCTCCTACAATGAGCAGTTCTTC. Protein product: CASSEFPSGSYNEQFF.